This T cell receptor beta chain was obtained from a study of monozygotic twins with inflammatory bowel disease. Study results and limitations: Versus healthy twins, IBD patients showed fewer clonotypes shared with others, especially with disease activity. Different T cell subtypes could not be distinguished.

Notes on this clonotype: Its antigen is not identified.

Per individual sample, eight separate reactions were used to make cDNA. TCRdb reprocessed the 5' RACE reads and stores each CDR3 protein as one record, lacking DNA. This sample contains just under 45,000 distinct CDR3 sequences. This CDR3 has 16 amino acids. Per germline, CDR1 SGHVS and CDR2 FQNEAQ. This chain joins TRBV7-8 and TRBJ2-3; the D gene TCRdb calls, TRBD2, cannot be checked with no DNA. Sequenced: blood. This sequence originates from a human donor with ulcerative colitis or Crohn's disease, or a healthy co-twin of an affected twin (not recorded which). The chain's CDR3 is CASSLEASGRGDTQYF. Full variable domain (remainder filled in from reference TRBV7-8 and TRBJ2-3): GAGVSQSPRYKVAKRGQDVALRCDPISGHVSLFWYQQALGQGPEFLTYFQNEAQLDKSGLPSDRFFAERPEGSVSTLKIQRTQQEDSAVYLCASSLEASGRGDTQYFGPGTRLTVL.